This TCR beta chain was recovered during a study of Graves' ophthalmopathy and Graves' hyperthyroidism. General study findings and limits: Most clonotypes expanded in thyroid above 0.001 frequency were present in blood too.

This clonotype was observed many times. Its antigen is still unknown. Amplifying from RNA transcripts, the study obtained TCR beta CDR3 regions. HTBI-primed first-round RT-PCR preceded second-round multiplex PCR. TCRdb redid the calling of the multiplex PCR reads with MiXCR, one entry per CDR3 protein. Among about 740,000 distinct CDR3 sequences listed, 40% were seen once. Trimming pared 10 bases from V and 4 bases from J, leaving 19 bases between. The CDR3 runs 14 residues. CDR1 ENHRY and CDR2 SYGVKD come from the germline V gene. Sequencing was done on a sample of peripheral blood. The chain carries TRBV10-3 and TRBJ2-5, with D maybe TRBD2 (5 bases). This TCR derives from an adult man with Graves' ophthalmopathy. CDR3: CATSGTVAGETQYF. The CDR3 bases are TGTGCCACCAGCGGCACAGTTGCGGGAGAGACCCAGTACTTC.